The 3 T cell receptor beta chains below were found in one sample sequenced in a study of cytomegalovirus exposure and HLA in healthy donors. Vbeta (60) and Jbeta (13) primers were used in the PCR. The data were produced by immunoSEQ multiplex PCR, yet TCRdb's version contains in-frame clones alone and is incomplete. The data show 140,000 or so clones, around 75% seen once. Input material: PBMCs. The receptors derive from a female donor in good health and CMV-seronegative.

CDR3 region: CASSLQESNQPQHF. CDR3 in DNA: TGTGCCAGCTCACTACAGGAGAGCAATCAGCCCCAGCATTTT. The chain has TRBV18 and TRBJ1-5, with D perhaps TRBD1 (5 bases). The germline CDR1 and CDR2 sequences are KGHSH and LQKENI. The ends were cut back, 4 bases at V and 1 base at J, with 8 bases in the middle. The CDR3 consists of 14 residues.

The V call is TRBV27, the J call TRBJ2-3, with D maybe TRBD2 (5 bases). Germline lookup yields CDR1 MNHEY and CDR2 SMNVEV (reference sequence). The germline V and J ends were trimmed by 2 bases and 2 bases, with 20 bases remaining between them. This CDR3 has 18 amino acids. Written as DNA, the CDR3 is TGTGCCAGCAGTTTAGTGGCCCGTAGCGCACAGTTCACAGATACGCAGTATTTT. This encodes CASSLVARSAQFTDTQYF.

This clone was recorded a few times. The chain has TRBV27 and TRBJ2-7; maybe TRBD2 (6 bases). Trimming removed 5 bases from V and 9 bases from J, with 17 bases in between. The CDR3 length is 13 residues. The germline V gene has CDR1 MNHEY and CDR2 SMNVEV (reference sequence). The CDR3 DNA is TGTGCCAGCAGTCCGCGGGACGCCGTAAGGCAGTACTTC. The encoded protein is CASSPRDAVRQYF.